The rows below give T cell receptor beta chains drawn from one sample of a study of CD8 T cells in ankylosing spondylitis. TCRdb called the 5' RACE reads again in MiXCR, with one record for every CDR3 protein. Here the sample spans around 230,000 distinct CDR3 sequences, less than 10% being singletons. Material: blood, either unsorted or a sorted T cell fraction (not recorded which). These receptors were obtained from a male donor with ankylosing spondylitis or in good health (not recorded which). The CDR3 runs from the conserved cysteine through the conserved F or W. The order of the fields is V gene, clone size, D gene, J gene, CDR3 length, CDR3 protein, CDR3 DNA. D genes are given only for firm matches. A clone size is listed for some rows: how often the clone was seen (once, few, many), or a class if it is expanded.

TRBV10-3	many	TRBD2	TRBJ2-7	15	CAISPSLAGSYEQYF	TGTGCCATCAGCCCGTCTCTAGCGGGGTCCTACGAGCAGTACTTC
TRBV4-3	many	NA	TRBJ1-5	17	CASSQDLATRSGQPQHF	TGCGCCAGCAGCCAAGATTTGGCGACACGAAGTGGCCAGCCCCAGCATTTT
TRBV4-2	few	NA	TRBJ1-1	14	CASSQERKGTEAFF	TGTGCCAGCAGCCAAGAACGAAAGGGAACTGAAGCTTTCTTT
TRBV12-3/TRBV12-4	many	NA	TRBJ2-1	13	CASRLVGGNEQFF	TGTGCCAGCAGGCTGGTCGGGGGCAATGAGCAGTTCTTC
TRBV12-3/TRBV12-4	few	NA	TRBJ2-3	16	CASSLGGGLVPDTQYF	TGTGCCAGCAGTTTAGGAGGCGGGCTGGTACCAGATACGCAGTATTTT
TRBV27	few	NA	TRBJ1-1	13	CASRLGVATEAFF	TGTGCCAGCAGATTAGGGGTTGCCACTGAAGCTTTCTTT
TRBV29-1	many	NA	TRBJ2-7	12	CSVVSPWDEQYF	TGCAGCGTTGTTTCCCCCTGGGACGAGCAGTACTTC
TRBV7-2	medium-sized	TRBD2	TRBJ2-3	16	CASSPSGGDITDTQYF	TGTGCCAGCAGCCCCTCGGGGGGGGACATCACAGATACGCAGTATTTT
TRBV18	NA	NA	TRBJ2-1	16	CASSPPRQDYYNEQFF	TGTGCCAGCTCACCACCACGACAGGATTATTACAATGAGCAGTTCTTC
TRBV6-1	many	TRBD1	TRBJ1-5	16	CASSRQGGSVYQPQHF	TGTGCCAGCAGTCGACAGGGGGGCTCGGTTTATCAGCCCCAGCATTTT
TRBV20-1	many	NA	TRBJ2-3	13	CSATPRNTDTQYF	TGCAGTGCTACACCTCGGAACACAGATACGCAGTATTTT
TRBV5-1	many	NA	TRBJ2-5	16	CASSHLFVDTQETQYF	TGCGCCAGCAGCCATCTTTTTGTGGACACGCAAGAGACCCAGTACTTC
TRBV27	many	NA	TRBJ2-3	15	CASKAGQTYTDTQYF	TGTGCCAGCAAGGCGGGACAAACATACACAGATACGCAGTATTTT
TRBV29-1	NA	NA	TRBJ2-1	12	CSVEVNPGPQFF	TGCAGCGTTGAAGTCAATCCGGGGCCCCAGTTCTTC
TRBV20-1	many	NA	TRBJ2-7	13	CSAEGGRTYEQYF	TGCAGTGCAGAGGGAGGCAGAACCTACGAGCAGTACTTC
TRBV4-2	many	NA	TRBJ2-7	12	CASSQDDYEQYF	TGTGCCAGCAGCCAAGATGACTACGAGCAGTACTTC
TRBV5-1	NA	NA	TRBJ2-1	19	CASSLAPTSSLDSYNEQFF	TGCGCCAGCAGCTTGGCGCCCACTAGCAGCCTCGACTCCTACAATGAGCAGTTCTTC
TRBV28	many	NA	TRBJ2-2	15	CASSFIRVNTGELFF	TGTGCCAGCAGTTTCATCAGAGTTAACACCGGGGAGCTGTTTTTT
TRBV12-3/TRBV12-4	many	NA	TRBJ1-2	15	CASSPSWATNYGYTF	TGTGCCAGCAGTCCCTCGTGGGCAACTAACTATGGCTACACCTTC
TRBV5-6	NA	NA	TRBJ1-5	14	CASSSDRYNQPQHF	TGTGCCAGCAGCTCCGACAGATACAATCAGCCCCAGCATTTT
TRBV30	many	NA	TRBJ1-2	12	CAWRGGGSGYTF	TGTGCCTGGAGAGGGGGAGGTAGCGGCTACACCTTC
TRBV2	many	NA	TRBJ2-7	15	CASSPTGTPSYEQYF	TGTGCCAGCAGCCCAACCGGGACCCCCTCCTACGAGCAGTACTTC
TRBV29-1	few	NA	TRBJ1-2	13	CSVEFRGRDGYPF	TGCAGCGTTGAATTTCGGGGAAGAGACGGCTACCCCTTC
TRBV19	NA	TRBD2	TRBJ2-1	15	CASSMDGGSYNEQFF	TGTGCCAGTAGTATGGACGGGGGGTCCTACAATGAGCAGTTCTTC
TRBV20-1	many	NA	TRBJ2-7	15	CSARGLRGGSYEQYF	TGCAGTGCTAGAGGTCTCAGGGGAGGCTCCTACGAGCAGTACTTC
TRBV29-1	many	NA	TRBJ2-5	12	CSGGRGQETQYF	TGCAGCGGGGGTCGGGGCCAAGAGACCCAGTACTTC
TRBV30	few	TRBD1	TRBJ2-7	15	CAWSRSGTGAYEQYF	TGTGCCTGGAGTCGATCGGGGACAGGGGCCTACGAGCAGTACTTC
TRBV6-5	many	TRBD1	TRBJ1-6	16	CASSSGQSSYNSPLHF	TGTGCCAGCAGTTCGGGACAGAGCTCCTATAATTCACCCCTCCACTTT
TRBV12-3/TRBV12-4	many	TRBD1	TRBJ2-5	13	CASSPDRGETQYF	TGTGCCAGCAGCCCGGACAGGGGAGAGACCCAGTACTTC
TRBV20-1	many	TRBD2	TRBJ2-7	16	CSARDQTSGGGHEQYF	TGCAGTGCTAGAGATCAGACTAGCGGGGGTGGCCACGAGCAGTACTTC
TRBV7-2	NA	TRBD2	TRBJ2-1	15	CASRPGLAGAHEQFF	TGTGCCAGCAGACCAGGACTAGCGGGAGCCCATGAGCAGTTCTTC
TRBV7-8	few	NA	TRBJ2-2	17	CASSHLAGTENTGELFF	TGTGCCAGCAGCCACTTGGCGGGGACAGAGAACACCGGGGAGCTGTTTTTT
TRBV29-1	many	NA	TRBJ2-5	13	CSVEAPIEGGQYF	TGCAGCGTTGAAGCCCCAATTGAGGGTGGCCAGTACTTC
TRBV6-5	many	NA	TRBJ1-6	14	CASSYGRRPRPLHF	TGTGCCAGCAGTTACGGCCGACGGCCTCGGCCCCTCCACTTT
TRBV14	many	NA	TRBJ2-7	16	CASSPHRGRANYEQYF	TGTGCCAGCAGCCCACACAGGGGGAGGGCCAACTACGAGCAGTACTTC
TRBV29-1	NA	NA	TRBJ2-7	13	CSVADLFSYEQYF	TGCAGCGTTGCTGACTTATTCTCCTACGAGCAGTACTTC
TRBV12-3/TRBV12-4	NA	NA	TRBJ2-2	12	CASTFGFGELFF	TGTGCCAGCACGTTTGGGTTCGGGGAGCTGTTTTTT
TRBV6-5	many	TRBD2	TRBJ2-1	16	CASSYRREGPRNEQFF	TGTGCCAGCAGTTACCGGCGGGAGGGCCCAAGGAATGAGCAGTTCTTC
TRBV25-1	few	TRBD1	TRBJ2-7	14	CASSERGQSYEQYF	TGTGCCAGCAGTGAGAGGGGGCAATCCTACGAGCAGTACTTC
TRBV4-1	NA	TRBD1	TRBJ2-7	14	CASSQEGQGGEQYF	TGCGCCAGCAGCCAAGAGGGACAGGGGGGCGAGCAGTACTTC
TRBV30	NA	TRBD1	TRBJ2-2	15	CALRYRDRRAGELFF	TGTGCCCTACGATACCGGGACAGAAGGGCCGGGGAGCTGTTTTTT
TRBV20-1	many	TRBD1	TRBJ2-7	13	CSAYDRDPYEQYF	TGCAGTGCCTACGACAGGGACCCCTACGAGCAGTACTTC
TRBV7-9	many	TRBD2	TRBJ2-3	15	CASSPGLTSTDTQYF	TGTGCCAGCAGCCCGGGACTAACTAGCACAGATACGCAGTATTTT
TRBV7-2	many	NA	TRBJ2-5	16	CASSLAGSYGNSKKYF	TGTGCCAGCAGCTTAGCGGGTAGTTACGGAAATAGCAAGAAGTACTTC
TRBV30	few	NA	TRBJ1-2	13	CARVGTGGYGYTF	TGTGCCCGCGTGGGGACGGGAGGCTATGGCTACACCTTC
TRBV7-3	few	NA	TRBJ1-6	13	CASSSGLGGTLHF	TGTGCCAGCAGCTCCGGACTGGGAGGAACCCTCCACTTT
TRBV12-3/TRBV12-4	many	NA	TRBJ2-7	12	CASSLVLNEQYF	TGTGCCAGCAGTTTAGTATTGAACGAGCAGTACTTC
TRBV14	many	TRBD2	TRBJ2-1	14	CASSRLAGVDEQFF	TGTGCCAGCAGCCGACTAGCGGGAGTTGATGAGCAGTTCTTC
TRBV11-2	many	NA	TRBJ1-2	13	CASSPGGSYGYTF	TGTGCCAGCAGCCCGGGGGGATCCTATGGCTACACCTTC
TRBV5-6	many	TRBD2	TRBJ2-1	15	CASSLGLAGGQEQFF	TGTGCCAGCAGCTTGGGACTAGCGGGGGGACAAGAGCAGTTCTTC
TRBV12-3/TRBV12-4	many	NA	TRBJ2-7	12	CASSMTRREQYF	TGTGCCAGCAGTATGACTCGGAGGGAGCAGTACTTC
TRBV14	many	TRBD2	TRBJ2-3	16	CASSEQGLAYTDTQYF	TGTGCCAGCAGCGAACAGGGACTAGCCTACACAGATACGCAGTATTTT
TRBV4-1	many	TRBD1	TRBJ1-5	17	CASSQDVRTGTNQPQHF	TGCGCCAGCAGCCAAGATGTCCGGACAGGGACCAATCAGCCCCAGCATTTT
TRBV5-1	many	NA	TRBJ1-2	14	CASSHGTPDYGYTF	TGCGCCAGCAGTCACGGGACACCGGACTATGGCTACACCTTC
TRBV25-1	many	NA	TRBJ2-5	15	CASSEIGQIQETQYF	TGTGCCAGCAGTGAAATAGGACAGATCCAAGAGACCCAGTACTTC